The sequence of this T cell receptor beta chain was determined in a study of metastatic and nonmetastatic thyroid tumors. Patients underwent thyroid surgery, and none had received any treatment before it. The germline V gene has CDR1 DFQATT and CDR2 SNEGSKA (reference sequence). The CDR3 runs to 14 residues. After removal of 1 base from V and 8 bases from J, the junction contained 8 bases not matched to a gene. TCRdb reanalyzed the PCR reads with MiXCR. In the table there are 40,000 or so clones, 20% to 30% of which are singletons. Sequenced: blood. J is TRBJ2-1 and V is TRBV20-1; 7 bases match TRBD1. The sequence was obtained from a female donor with papillary thyroid cancer or a benign thyroid nodule (not recorded which). Some clones in this sample may be carry-over from other donors' samples. The CDR3: CSARGETGSHEQFF. In DNA, the CDR3 is TGCAGTGCTAGAGGGGAGACAGGGAGCCATGAGCAGTTCTTC.